What follows are 13 T cell receptor beta chains derived from one specimen sequenced in a study of T cell responses to AZD1222 COVID-19 vaccine. Measured with immunoSEQ multiplex PCR; TCRdb has only the in-frame clones, and not every one. The sample contains about 97,000 clones, around 82% of which appear only once. The source was peripheral blood, collected on day 0 of AZD1222 vaccination. These receptors were taken from an adult in good health.

The V gene is TRBV6-2 or TRBV6-3, the J gene TRBJ1-5; D gene unclear. The CDR3 extends over 18 amino acids. Trimming pared 0 bases from V and 2 bases from J, leaving 17 bases between. Looked up from germline, CDR1 is MNHEY and CDR2 is SVGEGT. CDR3 loop: CASSYSGSGGSGNQPQHF. The CDR3 DNA reads as TGTGCCAGCAGTTACTCGGGGTCAGGAGGGTCCGGCAATCAGCCCCAGCATTTT.

The chain combines TRBV5-6 with TRBJ2-3; 8 nucleotides line up with TRBD1. CDR1 is SGHDT and CDR2 is YYEEEE in the germline V gene. The CDR3 covers 15 residues. V lost 1 base and J lost 1; bases outside the gene matches: 2. CDR3 sequence reads: CASSLRQGRTDTQYF. In DNA, the CDR3 is TGTGCCAGCAGCTTGAGACAGGGGCGCACAGATACGCAGTATTTT.

This clone was counted only a few times. This rearrangement joins TRBV7-9 to TRBJ1-2; 9 bases are shared with TRBD1. J lost 1 base, V lost 0 bases, and 0 bases had no gene match. The CDR3 sequence is 15 residues long. Germline V lookup: CDR1 SEHNR, CDR2 FQNEAQ (reference sequence). The CDR3 here is CASSLATGGNYGYTF. As DNA, the CDR3 is TGTGCCAGCAGCTTAGCGACAGGGGGTAACTATGGCTACACCTTC.

V and J are TRBV27 and TRBJ1-3; TRBD1 aligns across 8 bases. CDR1 is MNHEY, CDR2 SMNVEV, per germline (reference sequence). The CDR3 has 14 residues. J lost 3 bases, V lost 7 bases, and 5 bases had no gene match. The CDR3 nucleotides are TGTGCCAGCACCTCGACAGGGGTTGGAAACACCATATATTTT. Its protein is CASTSTGVGNTIYF.

The chain is built from TRBV4-3 and TRBJ1-1, with D hard to call. Trimming stripped 0 bases from V and 4 bases from J, with 12 bases between. CDR3 length equals 15 residues. Germline V CDR1 and CDR2: LGHNA, YSLEER. CDR3 DNA sequence: TGCGCCAGCAGCCAAGATCCGGGTGTCGGCACTGAAGCTTTCTTT. Its protein product is CASSQDPGVGTEAFF.

The chain uses TRBV5-6 and TRBJ1-4, with D possibly TRBD1 on 5 matching bases. The CDR3 is 16 residues long. The V end was cut by 2 bases, the J end by 4 bases, with 15 bases between. The V gene's germline CDR1 is SGHDT and CDR2 YYEEEE. The CDR3 DNA sequence: TGTGCCAGCAGCTTCCTCTCCGGGACGGGTAATGAAAAACTGTTTTTT. Translating gives CASSFLSGTGNEKLFF.

The chain is built from TRBV6-4 and TRBJ1-1; 7 bases align to TRBD1. This CDR3 contains 15 residues. Germline V gene lookup returns CDR1 MRHNA and CDR2 SNTAGT. V was pared by 9 bases and J by 3 bases, with 13 bases of the junction left unmatched. CDR3 sequence reads: CARPGGRFGDTEAFF. The CDR3 DNA follows: TGTGCCAGACCAGGGGGTCGATTTGGGGACACTGAAGCTTTCTTT.

V is TRBV27 and J is TRBJ1-1; maybe TRBD1 (5 bases). Trimming took off 4 bases at V and 0 bases at J, with 6 bases between the two ends. Germline values: CDR1 MNHEY, CDR2 SMNVEV (reference sequence). The CDR3 runs 13 residues. CDR3 nucleotides: TGTGCCAGCAGTTCAGGGCTGAACACTGAAGCTTTCTTT. Its protein product is CASSSGLNTEAFF.

This clone was seen only once. The rearrangement uses TRBV6-1 and TRBJ2-7; the D is unclear. The CDR3 has 11 amino acids. The germline V and J ends were trimmed by 3 bases and 6 bases, with 6 bases remaining between them. Germline values: CDR1 MNHNS, CDR2 SASEGT. Written as DNA, the CDR3 is TGTGCCAGCAGTGATGTGGGCGAGCAGTACTTC. Residues: CASSDVGEQYF.

This rearrangement joins TRBV6-2 or TRBV6-3 to TRBJ1-3; TRBD1 matches at 7 bases. V lost 5 bases, J lost 7 bases, and 8 bases stayed unmatched. Germline loops: CDR1 MNHEY, CDR2 SVGEGT. The CDR3 loop spans 14 amino acids. In DNA, the CDR3 is TGTGCCAGCAGTAAATCCGGGACAGAGAACACCATATATTTT. It encodes CASSKSGTENTIYF.

This clone was observed once. The chain employs TRBV28 and TRBJ2-7; D may be TRBD1 (5 bases). Germline assignment: CDR1 MDHEN and CDR2 SYDVKM. V gave up 2 bases and J gave up 5 bases, with 16 bases separating them. This CDR3 has 15 amino acids. This CDR3 is CASSLEQVTAHEQYF. The CDR3 nucleotides are TGTGCCAGCAGTTTAGAACAGGTAACGGCCCACGAGCAGTACTTC.

This clone was observed a single time. The chain links TRBV19 to TRBJ1-6, with TRBD1 identical over 7 bases. The length of the CDR3 is 14 residues. Germline assignment: CDR1 LNHDA and CDR2 SQIVND (reference sequence). The trim removed 5 bases at V and 7 bases at J, leaving 5 bases unmatched. CDR3 region: CASSLRDRNSPLHF. The CDR3 DNA reads TGTGCCAGTAGTCTCCGGGACAGAAATTCACCCCTCCACTTT.

V is TRBV12-5 and J is TRBJ1-6; 9 positions agree with TRBD1. This CDR3 region has 14 residues. The V gene's germline CDR1 is LGHNT and CDR2 FRNRAP. The V gene end was trimmed by 6 bases and the J gene end by 7 bases; junction bases not matched to a gene: 4. CDR3 nucleotide sequence: TGTGCTAGTGGACCCGGGACAGGGAATTCACCCCTCCACTTT. Translated: CASGPGTGNSPLHF.